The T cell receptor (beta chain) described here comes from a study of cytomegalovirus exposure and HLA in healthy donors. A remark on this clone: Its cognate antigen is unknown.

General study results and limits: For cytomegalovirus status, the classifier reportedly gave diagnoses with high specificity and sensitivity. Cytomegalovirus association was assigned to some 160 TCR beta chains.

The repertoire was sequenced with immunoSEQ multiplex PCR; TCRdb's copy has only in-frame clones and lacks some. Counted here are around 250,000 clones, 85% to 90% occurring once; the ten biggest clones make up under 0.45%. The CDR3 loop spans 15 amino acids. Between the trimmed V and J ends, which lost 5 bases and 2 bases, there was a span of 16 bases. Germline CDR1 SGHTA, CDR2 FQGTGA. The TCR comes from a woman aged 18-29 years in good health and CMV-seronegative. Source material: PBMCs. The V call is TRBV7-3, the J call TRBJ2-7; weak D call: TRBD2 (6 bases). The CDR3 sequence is CASSLRGGSAYEQYF. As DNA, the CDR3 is TGTGCCAGCAGCCTTCGTGGGGGGTCCGCCTACGAGCAGTACTTC.